This T cell receptor beta chain comes out of a study of T cell responses to AZD1222 COVID-19 vaccine. Findings and limits, study-wide: None of the repertoires were sampled until the peak T cell response had passed. Increases in Spike-specific TCR breadth and depth were seen after two AZD1222 doses. Among the donors, most were white British and more were female, and clonal diversity was possibly underestimated.

Clones were read by immunoSEQ multiplex PCR, and TCRdb kept only the in-frame ones, dropping some. The sample has some 120,000 clones, 80% to 90% seen once; the top ten hold around 20%. As for this clone: Its antigen remains unknown.

The CDR3 is made up of 15 amino acids. Germline V gives CDR1 LNHDA, CDR2 SQIVND (reference sequence). The J segment lost 5 bases and the V segment lost 7 bases, leaving 9 bases of the junction unmatched. The sequence was collected from an adult in good health. Sample: peripheral blood, taken on day 0 of MenACWY control vaccination. The V and J genes are TRBV19 and TRBJ2-2, with 8 bases that match TRBD1. CDR3 DNA: TGTGCCAGTACCCCGACAGGGGAAGGTACCGGGGAGCTGTTTTTT. This gives the protein CASTPTGEGTGELFF.